The entry below describes one T cell receptor beta chain. In its sample, this clonotype was seen a few times. Its antigen has not been determined. Base qualities are missing; no much larger clone stands one base away. The library relied on 5' RACE. Sequenced on an Illumina HiSeq 2500. A second about 7 to 12 cycle PCR used a sample-barcoded 5' primer and a J-beta primer mix. Each TCR beta cDNA molecule received a unique molecular identifier from a template-switch 5' adaptor carrying 12 random nucleotides. Each sample yielded at least 3 million CDR3-containing paired-end reads. The Mint cDNA synthesis kit, primed by a TRBC-specific oligonucleotide, was used to synthesize first-strand cDNA from all RNA. All cDNA was treated with uracil-DNA glycosylase and then went through a first 18-cycle PCR with the universal primers M1SS and BC2_uni_R. Regarding the original processing steps: Each sample was normalized by randomly selecting 1 million high-quality reads, each carrying a distinct molecular identifier. Instead of being binned into consensus sequences, reads with shared molecular identifiers were discarded. CDR3 identification, clonotype clustering and error correction used MiTCR with a Q25 quality threshold and the strictest error-elimination algorithm. A nonparametric unseen species model with Euler transformation was used to estimate lower-bound total TCR beta diversity. TCRdb reworked the public reads: Q25 trimming with fastp, MiXCR clone assembly, productive beta chains retained. Each CDR3 protein gets just one entry, which takes the most common genes and DNA from the rows behind it. Clone size and V and J calls follow TCRdb, not the original study. The sample records 650,000 to 1,000,000 distinct CDR3 sequences, 30% to 45% of which are singletons. The ten largest clonotypes hold 13% of the sample.

The data stem from a study of blood T cells in healthy people across ages (dated by TCRdb to between 2015 and 2016). General notes on the study: In model experiments, template switching captured about one uniquely barcoded TCR beta cDNA molecule for every two T cells. Age-related changes in TCR beta repertoire diversity were measured in the study by deep sequencing normalized with unique cDNA molecular identifiers. Donors were grouped into four age groups: young (average approximately 15 years), middle-aged (less than 40), aged (around 60) and long-lived (about 89). Donors of different ages were randomly distributed across sequencing lanes to avoid experimental bias. The study analyzed two additional independent replicas of 1 million unique cDNA reads from the same blood draw for two donors, one aged 18 to 29 and one aged 80 or older. The paper as a whole reports these results and caveats: Compared with the aged group, the long-lived group had more naive CD4+ T cells, fewer expanded clones and increased TCR diversity, suggesting age selection. Since profiling was done on bulk unsorted PBMCs, naive and antigen-experienced compartments could not be conclusively compared. Observed TCR beta diversity per million T cells fell roughly linearly with age, and a significant reduction was already apparent by age around 40. There was a strong correlation between observed TCR beta diversity and the percentage of naive T cells measured by flow cytometry. Estimates of total diversity from one million sequenced T cells were regarded as lower bounds and underestimates. The CMV infection status of donors was not known, potentially confounding age-related changes in expanded clonotypes.

There are 13 amino acids in the CDR3, from cysteine to phenylalanine inclusive. Only the CDR3 DNA is retained, 39 bases long and in frame from the first base. V is reduced by 3 bases and J by 8 bases, leaving a spacing of 8 bases between them. Systemically healthy Caucasian individuals from Russia, 35 to 50 in total and aged 6 to 90 years, were included as donors. Ten milliliters of peripheral blood were drawn from each donor into EDTA-treated Vacutainer tubes. Ficoll-Paque density-gradient centrifugation was used to isolate PBMCs, with at least 6.5 million per sample. Trizol reagent was used to extract total RNA from PBMCs, with at least 6 micrograms per sample. For every donor, an aliquot of PBMCs went through flow cytometry to measure the percentages of naive CD45RAhigh/CD27high T cells.

Sequencing was performed on blood. This receptor was identified in a man aged 18 to 30 in good health. Recombination connected TRBV12-3 or TRBV12-4 to TRBJ1-6, with an unclear D gene assignment. This receptor carries the CDR3 CASSFGLDSPLHF. The bases read TGTGCCAGCAGTTTCGGACTCGATTCACCCCTCCACTTT.